The 3 T cell receptor beta chains below come from one sample, sequenced in a study of blood T cell repertoires in COVID-19. Profiled with immunoSEQ multiplex PCR; TCRdb holds only in-frame clones, not every one. The sample lists 140,000 to 150,000 clones, roughly 90% occurring once. Source material: PBMCs or T cells enriched from blood (not recorded which). The origin of the receptors is a man aged 45-65 years who had recovered from COVID-19.

The chain carries TRBV7-9 and TRBJ2-7; D remains ambiguous. The germline V gene has CDR1 SEHNR and CDR2 FQNEAQ (reference sequence). Trimming removed 5 bases from V and 6 bases from J, with 8 bases in between. The length of the CDR3 is 11 residues. DNA of the CDR3: TGTGCCAGCAGCCGAACCGGCGAGCAGTACTTC. Residues: CASSRTGEQYF. Looking up the rest from reference TRBV7-9 and TRBJ2-7 gives the full variable domain: DTGVSQNPRHKITKRGQNVTFRCDPISEHNRLYWYRQTLGQGPEFLTYFQNEAQLEKSRLLSDRFSAERPKGSFSTLEIQRTEQGDSAMYLCASSRTGEQYFGPGTRLTVT.

This chain links TRBV9 with TRBJ2-2; TRBD1 is a possible D gene (6 bases). Germline V gene lookup returns CDR1 SGDLS and CDR2 YYNGEE. This CDR3 comprises 16 residues. Trimming removed 2 bases at V and 7 bases at J, with 18 bases between. In nucleotides, the CDR3 is TGTGCCAGCAGCGTTAACTGGGGGCCGTTCAGCGGGGAGCTGTTTTTT. This translates into CASSVNWGPFSGELFF.

CDR3 coding DNA: TGTGCCAGCAGTTCACTGACTAGCGGGACCCCCACCGGGGAGCTGTTTTTT. Protein: CASSSLTSGTPTGELFF. The chain has TRBV28 and TRBJ2-2; 11 bases line up with TRBD2. The germline V gene has CDR1 MDHEN and CDR2 SYDVKM. With 4 bases clipped from V and 4 bases from J, the junction kept 8 bases outside the gene matches. The CDR3 has 17 amino acids.